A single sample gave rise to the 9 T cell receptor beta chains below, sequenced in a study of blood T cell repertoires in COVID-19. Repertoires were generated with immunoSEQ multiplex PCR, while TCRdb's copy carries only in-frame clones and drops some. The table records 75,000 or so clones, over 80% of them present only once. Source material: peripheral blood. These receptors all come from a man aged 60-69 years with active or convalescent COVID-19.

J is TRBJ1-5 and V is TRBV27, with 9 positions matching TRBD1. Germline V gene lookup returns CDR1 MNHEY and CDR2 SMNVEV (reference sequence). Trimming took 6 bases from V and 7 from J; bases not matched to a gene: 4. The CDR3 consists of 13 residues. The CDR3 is CASSPGQGQPQHF. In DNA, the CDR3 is TGTGCCAGCAGCCCGGGACAGGGACAGCCCCAGCATTTT.

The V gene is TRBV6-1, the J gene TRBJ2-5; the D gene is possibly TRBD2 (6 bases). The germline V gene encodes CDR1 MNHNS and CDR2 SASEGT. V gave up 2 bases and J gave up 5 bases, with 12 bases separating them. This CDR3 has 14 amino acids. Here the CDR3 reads CASSEWAGGETQYF. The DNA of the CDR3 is TGTGCCAGCAGTGAATGGGCAGGAGGGGAGACCCAGTACTTC.

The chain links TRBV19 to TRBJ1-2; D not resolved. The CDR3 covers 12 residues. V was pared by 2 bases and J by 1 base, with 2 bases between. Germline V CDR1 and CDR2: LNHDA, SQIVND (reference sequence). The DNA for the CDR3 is TGTGCCAGTAGTATACGTAACTATGGCTACACCTTC. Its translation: CASSIRNYGYTF.

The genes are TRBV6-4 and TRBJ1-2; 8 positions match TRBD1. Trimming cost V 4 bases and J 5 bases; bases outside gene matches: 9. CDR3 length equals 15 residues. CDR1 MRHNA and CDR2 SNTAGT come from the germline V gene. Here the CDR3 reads CASSASGGARYGYTF. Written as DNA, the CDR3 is TGTGCCAGCAGTGCGTCAGGGGGCGCCCGATATGGCTACACCTTC.

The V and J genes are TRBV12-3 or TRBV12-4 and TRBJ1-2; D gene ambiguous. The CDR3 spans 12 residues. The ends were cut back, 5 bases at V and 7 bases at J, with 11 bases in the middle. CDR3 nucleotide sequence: TGTGCCAGCAGTCTTGAGCTGGTTGGCTACACCTTC. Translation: CASSLELVGYTF.

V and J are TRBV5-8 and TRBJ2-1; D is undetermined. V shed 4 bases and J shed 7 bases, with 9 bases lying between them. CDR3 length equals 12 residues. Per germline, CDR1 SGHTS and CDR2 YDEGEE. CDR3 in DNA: TGTGCCAGCAGCCCCTCAGTGAATGAGCAGTTCTTC. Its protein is CASSPSVNEQFF.

As DNA, the CDR3 is TGTGCCAGCAGCCCCCACAGGGAAACCGGTGGCTACACCTTC. This gives the protein CASSPHRETGGYTF. V usage is TRBV11-2 and J usage is TRBJ1-2, with D tentatively TRBD1 (6 bases). The germline CDR1 and CDR2 sequences are SGHAT and FQNNGV. V lost 5 bases, J lost 7 bases, and 17 bases lay in between. CDR3 length equals 14 residues.

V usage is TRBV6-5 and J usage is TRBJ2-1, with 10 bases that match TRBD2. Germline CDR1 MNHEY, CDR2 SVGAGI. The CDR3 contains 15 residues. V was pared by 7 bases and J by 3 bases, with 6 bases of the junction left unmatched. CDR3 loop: CASIPSGGLYNEQFF. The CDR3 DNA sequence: TGTGCCAGCATACCTAGCGGGGGTCTCTACAATGAGCAGTTCTTC.

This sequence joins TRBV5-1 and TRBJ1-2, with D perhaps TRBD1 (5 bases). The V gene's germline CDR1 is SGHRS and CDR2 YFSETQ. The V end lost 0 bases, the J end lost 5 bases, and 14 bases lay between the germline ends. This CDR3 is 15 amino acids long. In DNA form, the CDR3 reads TGCGCCAGCAGCTTGGAGAGGGACTCAACTTATGGCTACACCTTC. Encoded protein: CASSLERDSTYGYTF.